These 6 T cell receptor beta chains were sequenced from one sample in a study of T and B cells in COVID-19 patients. Blood genomic DNA input for TRB amplification was about 250-550 ng. TRB rearrangements were amplified by multiplex PCR with BIOMED2 TRB-A/B primers. A single record per CDR3 protein comes from TCRdb applying MiXCR to the multiplex PCR reads. The sample records tens of thousands of distinct CDR3 sequences, 32% being singletons. The sample comprised blood. The receptors here all came from a human donor who had recovered from COVID-19.

This clonotype was observed a handful of times. This chain uses TRBV12-3 or TRBV12-4 with TRBJ2-3, with D unclear. The J call is uncertain, as TRBJ1-5 better fits the DNA end. This CDR3 has 13 amino acids. The CDR3 loop is CASSPGLAGGQHF. Written as DNA, the CDR3 is TGTGCCAGCAGTCCAGGACTAGCGGGAGGGCAGCATTTT.

The chain employs TRBV6-6 and TRBJ1-5; 8 nucleotides line up with TRBD1. This CDR3 is built from 18 residues. CDR1 is MNHNY and CDR2 is SVGAGI in the germline V gene (reference sequence). Trimming at V came to 0 bases and at J to 6 bases, leaving 13 bases not matched to a gene. CDR3 amino acids: CASSYSYTGQGFGQPQHF. CDR3 sequence (DNA): TGTGCCAGCAGTTACTCGTATACTGGACAGGGTTTCGGTCAGCCCCAGCATTTT.

V gene TRBV19 combines with J gene TRBJ2-1, with TRBD2 matching 8 bases. The CDR3 extends over 14 amino acids. Germline V lookup: CDR1 LNHDA, CDR2 SQIVND (reference sequence). V trimming: 11 bases; J trimming: 3 bases; junction bases outside the gene matches: 9. The CDR3 here is CARGGPPDYNEQFF. The CDR3 nucleotides are TGTGCCCGGGGGGGGCCCCCAGACTACAATGAGCAGTTCTTC.

V usage is TRBV25-1 and J usage is TRBJ2-3; 9 nucleotides align to TRBD2. This CDR3 comprises 16 residues. In germline, CDR1 is MGHDK, CDR2 SYGVNS. V lost 3 bases to trimming and J lost 2 bases; unmatched junction nucleotides: 6. CDR3 amino acids: CASSDLTSGPTDTQYF. For the CDR3, the DNA is TGTGCCAGCAGTGATTTGACTAGCGGACCCACAGATACGCAGTATTTT.

This clonotype showed up just a few times. The chain has TRBV12-3 or TRBV12-4 and TRBJ1-1; 9 bases align to TRBD1. With 7 bases clipped from V and 9 bases from J, the junction kept 6 bases outside the gene matches. There are 12 residues in the CDR3. The CDR3 region is CASNFGQGKAFF. The DNA of the CDR3 is TGTGCCAGCAATTTTGGACAGGGGAAAGCTTTCTTT.

This clonotype was counted a few times. CDR3 nucleotide sequence: TGTGCCAGCAGTAGATACAGGGATGGAAACACCATATATTTT. It specifies CASSRYRDGNTIYF. The V and J genes are TRBV6-5 and TRBJ1-3; D might be TRBD1 (6 bases). The V end was cut by 5 bases, the J end by 3 bases, with 11 bases between. The CDR3 is 14 residues long. Germline V gene data show CDR1 as MNHEY and CDR2 as SVGAGI.